Presented here are 2 T cell receptor beta chains from one specimen sequenced in a study of blood T cells in healthy people across ages. Next came a second PCR, run for about 7 to 12 cycles, which used a sample-barcoded 5' primer along with a J-beta primer mix. TCRdb passed the 5' RACE reads through MiXCR, listing each CDR3 protein once. The sample consists of approximately 780,000 distinct CDR3 sequences, under 30% of them appearing once. These data are also associated with another study on T cells of mothers and their children.

Sequenced material: blood. The receptors were sampled from a boy aged 5-17 years in good health.

The gene calls are TRBV4-1 and TRBJ2-7, with TRBD2 as a possible D gene (5 bases). The germline gives CDR1 MGHRA, CDR2 YSYEKL. The V and J ends lost 2 bases and 7 bases respectively, with 15 bases between them. This CDR3 has 14 amino acids. The CDR3 loop reads CASSQPTSPGEQYF. The CDR3 DNA sequence: TGCGCCAGCAGCCAACCGACCTCCCCGGGAGAGCAGTACTTC.

V usage is TRBV6-1 and J usage is TRBJ2-7; 7 nucleotides align to TRBD1. The CDR3 runs 16 residues. Germline CDR1 reads MNHNS; CDR2 reads SASEGT. Trimming removed 6 bases from V and 5 bases from J; junction bases left unmatched: 16. The CDR3 spells CASRTSTGSTADEQYF. The CDR3 DNA follows: TGTGCCAGCAGGACGTCGACAGGGTCGACAGCCGACGAGCAGTACTTC.